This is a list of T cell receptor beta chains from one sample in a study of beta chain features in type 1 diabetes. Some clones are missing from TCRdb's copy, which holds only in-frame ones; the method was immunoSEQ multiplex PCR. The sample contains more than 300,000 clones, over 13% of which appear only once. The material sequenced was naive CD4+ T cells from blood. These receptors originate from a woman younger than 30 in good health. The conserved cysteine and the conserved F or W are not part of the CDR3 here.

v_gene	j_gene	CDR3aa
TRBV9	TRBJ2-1	ASSVGLQIHNEQF
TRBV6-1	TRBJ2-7	ASSLGLAVYEQY
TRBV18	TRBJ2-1	ASSPPTGVRNNEQF
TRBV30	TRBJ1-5	AWSRTGNQPQH
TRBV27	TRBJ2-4	ASSLDRLAKNIQY
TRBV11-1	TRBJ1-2	ASSPDRSFYGYT
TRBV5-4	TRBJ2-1	ASSTGTSEYNEQF
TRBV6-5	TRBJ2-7	ASSYLPGATYEQY
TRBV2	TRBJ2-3	ASSELAGVDTQY
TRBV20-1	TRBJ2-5	SASVRETQY
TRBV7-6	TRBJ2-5	ASSLLAGQETQY
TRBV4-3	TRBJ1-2	ASSQESRGEGYT
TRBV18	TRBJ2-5	ASSPSGETQY